A single TCR beta chain is shown here with its context. In germline, CDR1 is MNHEY, CDR2 SVGAGI. Trimming removed 0 bases from V and 7 bases from J; junction bases left unmatched: 6. This CDR3 has 15 residues. This sample was included in a study of T cell changes during pregnancy in multiple sclerosis. The protocol was immunoSEQ multiplex PCR, while the TCRdb copy is restricted to in-frame clones and leaves out a portion. The table shows around 84,000 clones, with 94% occurring only once. This receptor was obtained from a female donor in good health, enrolled as a control in a pregnancy study. V and J are TRBV6-5 and TRBJ1-2; 9 positions match TRBD1. This sample comprised peripheral blood, obtained in the second trimester of pregnancy. CDR3 region: CASSYSQGARSGYTF. The CDR3 DNA is TGTGCCAGCAGTTACTCACAGGGGGCTAGGAGTGGCTACACCTTC.